This record concerns one TCR beta chain sequence. Its cognate antigen is unknown. The germline V gene encodes CDR1 LNHDA and CDR2 SQIVND (reference sequence). With 5 bases removed from V and 8 bases from J, the gap between germline ends came to 16 bases. The CDR3 sequence is 14 residues long. The data are from a study of PD-1 blockade in classical Hodgkin lymphoma. Study overall: The nivolumab dose that patients received was 3 mg/kg, given intravenously every 2 weeks. General observations from the study: Although disease activity or prior therapy may be involved, causes of the repertoire differences remain undefined. Newly diagnosed and completely responding patients shared comparable baseline diversity. Significantly greater TCR diversity emerged by C4D1 in CD4+ cells but not CD8+ cells.

TCRdb's table, derived via immunoSEQ multiplex PCR, lists solely in-frame clones and lacks some. This sample has more than 95,000 clones, with roughly 89% found just once. Time point defined: cycle 4 day 1 (C4D1), after six to seven weeks of nivolumab. No patient escaped relapse after autologous stem cell transplantation, and brentuximab vedotin exposure varied. The source of this sequence is a human donor with classical Hodgkin lymphoma. The J gene is TRBJ2-1, the V gene TRBV19; D is unresolved. The sample in question was peripheral blood mononuclear cells (PBMCs), obtained before the fourth cycle of nivolumab. In nucleotides, the CDR3 is TGTGCCAGTAGTCCCACGGGCCTCTGGGATGAGCAGTTCTTC. It yields the protein CASSPTGLWDEQFF.